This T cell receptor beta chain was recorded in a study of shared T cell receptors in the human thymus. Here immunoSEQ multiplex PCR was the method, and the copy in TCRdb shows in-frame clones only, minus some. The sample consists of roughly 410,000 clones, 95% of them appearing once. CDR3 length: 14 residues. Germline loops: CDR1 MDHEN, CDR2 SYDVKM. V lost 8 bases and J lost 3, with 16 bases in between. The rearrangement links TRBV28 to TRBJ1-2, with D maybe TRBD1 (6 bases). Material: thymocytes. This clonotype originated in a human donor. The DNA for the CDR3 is TGTGCCAGCCAACCCCAGGGGAACGACTATGGCTACACCTTC. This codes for CASQPQGNDYGYTF.